The 11 T cell receptor beta chains given below trace back to one sample, sequenced in a study of T cell responses to AZD1222 COVID-19 vaccine. Only in-frame clones appear in the TCRdb table, and some are missing; sequencing was by immunoSEQ multiplex PCR. The sample yields 95,000 to 150,000 clones, about 90% seen once. The sequences come from peripheral blood, collected 28 days after the second AZD1222 dose. Receptor source: an adult who received the AZD1222 COVID-19 vaccine.

The DNA of the CDR3 is TGCGCCAGCAGCTTAAATCGCGTTACGCAGTATTTT. Translation: CASSLNRVTQYF. The chain is built from TRBV5-1 and TRBJ2-3; D not resolved. The CDR3 has 12 amino acids. With 2 bases removed from V and 8 bases from J, the gap between germline ends came to 9 bases. Germline V gene data show CDR1 as SGHRS and CDR2 as YFSETQ.

A remark on this clone: At one of its ends the junction is not consistent with the germline gene, which may arise from a read error. The chain employs TRBV29-1 and TRBJ1-4; tentatively, D is TRBD1 (5 bases). Per the germline V gene, CDR1 is SQVTM and CDR2 is ANQGSEA. The CDR3 totals 15 residues. In DNA, the CDR3 is TGCAGCGTTGAAGATTCGCGGACAACCAATGAAAAACTGTTTTTT. Translation gives CSVEDSRTTNEKLFF. The whole variable domain, filled in from reference TRBV29-1 and TRBJ1-4, reads SAVISQKPSRDICQRGTSLTIQCQVDSQVTMMFWYRQQPGQSLTLIATANQGSEATYESGFVIDKFPISRPNLTFSTLTVSNMSPEDSSIYLCSVEDSRTTNEKLFFGSGTQLSVL.

The chain carries TRBV15 and TRBJ1-6, with D unclear. The CDR3 is 16 residues long. V gave up 0 bases and J gave up 1 base, with 7 bases separating them. Germline V gene sequence: CDR1 LNHNV, CDR2 YYDKDF (reference sequence). CDR3 region: CATSRDPGSYNSPLHF. In nucleotides, the CDR3 is TGTGCCACCAGCAGAGATCCGGGTTCCTATAATTCACCCCTCCACTTT.

A note on this clone: This sample includes further DNA sequences coding for the same CDR3. The chain joins TRBV9 to TRBJ1-1, with TRBD1 matching 9 bases. The CDR3 has 14 amino acids. Germline-derived CDR1 and CDR2 are SGDLS and YYNGEE. With V trimmed by 3 bases and J by 5 bases, 5 bases remained unmatched. In DNA form, the CDR3 reads TGTGCCAGCAGCGCACAGACAGGGGGTACTGAAGCTTTCTTT. Encoded protein: CASSAQTGGTEAFF. The full variable domain, completed using reference TRBV9 and TRBJ1-1, is DSGVTQTPKHLITATGQRVTLRCSPRSGDLSVYWYQQSLDQGLQFLIQYYNGEERAKGNILERFSAQQFPDLHSELNLSSLELGDSALYFCASSAQTGGTEAFFGQGTRLTVV.

The CDR3 reads CASKRITGGNQPQHF. The CDR3 DNA sequence: TGTGCCAGTAAAAGAATCACGGGTGGCAATCAGCCCCAGCATTTT. The chain combines TRBV19 with TRBJ1-5, with D uncertain. Germline CDR1 LNHDA, CDR2 SQIVND (reference sequence). CDR3 length equals 15 residues. V was cut by 7 bases and J by 2 bases, with 15 bases left in between. The full variable domain, completed using reference TRBV19 and TRBJ1-5, is DGGITQSPKYLFRKEGQNVTLSCEQNLNHDAMYWYRQDPGQGLRLIYYSQIVNDFQKGDIAEGYSVSREKKESFPLTVTSAQKNPTAFYLCASKRITGGNQPQHFGDGTRLSIL.

This chain joins TRBV3-1 (or the pseudogene TRBV3-2) and TRBJ2-5, with D unresolved. The germline CDR1 and CDR2 sequences are LGHDT and YNNKEL (reference sequence). The germline V and J ends were trimmed by 4 bases and 5 bases, with 5 bases remaining between them. There are 11 residues in the CDR3. For the CDR3, the DNA is TGTGCCAGCAGCCTAGGGGAGACCCAGTACTTC. It codes for CASSLGETQYF.

The chain combines TRBV14 with TRBJ1-1; D unresolved. Germline loops: CDR1 SGHDN, CDR2 FVKESK. The CDR3 length is 14 residues. The V gene lost 1 base and the J gene lost 4 bases, with 10 bases spanning the gap. This chain's CDR3 is CASSQVQVGTEAFF. The CDR3 bases are TGTGCCAGCAGCCAAGTGCAGGTGGGCACTGAAGCTTTCTTT.

This chain joins TRBV7-2 and TRBJ1-1; D perhaps matches TRBD1 (5 bases). CDR3 length equals 12 residues. With 3 bases removed from V and 6 bases from J, the gap between germline ends came to 8 bases. CDR1 SGHTA and CDR2 FQGNSA come from the germline V gene. The CDR3 loop is CASSFRDPEAFF. CDR3 coding DNA: TGTGCCAGCAGCTTCAGGGACCCTGAAGCTTTCTTT.

This clone was seen a single time. The chain recombines TRBV7-9 with TRBJ2-1; 9 positions match TRBD1. V trimming: 4 bases; J trimming: 4 bases; junction bases outside the gene matches: 8. Germline V gene sequence: CDR1 SEHNR, CDR2 FQNEAQ (reference sequence). CDR3 length: 16 residues. This chain's CDR3 is CASSSSGTGWYNEQFF. In DNA, the CDR3 is TGTGCCAGCAGCTCCTCCGGGACAGGGTGGTACAATGAGCAGTTCTTC.

This chain uses TRBV10-3 with TRBJ1-5, with D unclear. The CDR3 length is 15 residues. Germline CDR1 and CDR2: ENHRY and SYGVKD. V gave up 0 bases and J gave up 6 bases, with 12 bases separating them. The CDR3 here is CAISESVGNAQPQHF. The CDR3 DNA is TGTGCCATCAGTGAGTCGGTAGGGAACGCTCAGCCCCAGCATTTT.

The chain joins TRBV25-1 to TRBJ2-1, with 7 nucleotides matching TRBD2. This CDR3 region has 15 residues. Looked up from germline, CDR1 is MGHDK and CDR2 is SYGVNS. Unmatched junction bases numbered 13, after V lost 2 bases and J lost 12 bases. The CDR3: CASSERLTSPRGQFF. The CDR3 region has the DNA TGTGCCAGCAGTGAACGACTGACTAGCCCCCGCGGGCAGTTCTTC.